These T cell receptor beta chains were read from a single sample in a study of T cell repertoires in cytomegalovirus infection. TCRdb re-analysed the reads in MiXCR, keeping a single row per CDR3 protein. The sample lists 480,000 or so distinct CDR3 sequences, around 11% seen once, with roughly 10% in the top ten. Sequencing used PBMCs. These receptors were collected from a human donor in good health (CMV status not recorded). Some clones in this sample may be carry-over from other donors' samples. Both conserved end residues are part of each CDR3. A D gene is named only where the DNA matches it firmly. Part of the rows lack a size; the others show once, few, many or a class for expanded clones.

V,D,J,size,CDR3,DNA
TRBV7-2,TRBD1,TRBJ1-2,many,CASSLATGEGGYTF,TGTGCCAGCAGCTTAGCGACAGGGGAGGGTGGCTACACCTTC
TRBV4-1,NA,TRBJ2-3,few,CASSGYGRSTDTQYF,TGCGCCAGCAGCGGCTATGGGCGGAGCACAGATACGCAGTATTTT
TRBV11-2,TRBD1,TRBJ1-4,many,CASSPLRDRDRGGKLFF,TGTGCCAGCAGCCCCCTACGAGACAGGGATCGCGGAGGAAAACTGTTTTTT
TRBV11-2,TRBD1,TRBJ2-5,NA,CASSSIPTGGGPKTQYF,TGTGCCAGCAGCTCCATCCCGACAGGGGGGGGACCTAAGACCCAGTACTTC
TRBV27,NA,TRBJ1-6,many,CASSPDRSYYNSPLHF,TGTGCCAGCAGTCCAGACAGATCCTACTATAATTCACCCCTCCACTTT
TRBV7-8,NA,TRBJ1-3,many,CASSYGQGNTIYF,TGTGCCAGCAGCTACGGGCAGGGAAACACCATATATTTT
TRBV9,NA,TRBJ1-1,few,CASSVVRWLGRTEAFF,TGTGCCAGCAGCGTAGTAAGGTGGTTGGGTAGGACTGAAGCTTTCTTT
TRBV5-1,NA,TRBJ2-7,many,CASSQGSSGYEQYF,TGCGCCAGCAGCCAGGGGTCTAGCGGCTACGAGCAGTACTTC
TRBV28,TRBD2,TRBJ2-1,NA,CASSLFAGLAGNTPLSYNEQFF,TGTGCCAGCAGTTTATTCGCCGGCCTAGCGGGCAATACACCCCTTTCCTACAATGAGCAGTTCTTC
TRBV5-5,TRBD1,TRBJ1-2,many,CASSLDTIQGAASYGYTF,TGTGCCAGCAGCTTGGACACCATACAGGGGGCTGCGAGCTATGGCTACACCTTC
TRBV2,NA,TRBJ2-5,many,CASSTEYQETQYF,TGTGCCAGCAGTACAGAGTACCAAGAGACCCAGTACTTC
TRBV5-1,TRBD1,TRBJ1-6,many,CASSARTGGDSPLHF,TGCGCCAGCAGCGCACGGACAGGGGGCGATTCACCCCTCCACTTT
TRBV7-2,TRBD2,TRBJ2-7,many,CASSPNGAGGLYEQYF,TGTGCCAGCAGCCCCAATGGAGCGGGAGGGTTGTACGAGCAGTACTTC
TRBV24-1,TRBD1,TRBJ2-2,many,CATSDPVPGQGFGELFF,TGTGCCACCAGTGACCCTGTCCCGGGACAGGGTTTCGGGGAGCTGTTTTTT
TRBV10-3,NA,TRBJ1-6,many,CAISGQENSPLHF,TGTGCCATCAGTGGGCAGGAAAATTCACCCCTCCACTTT
TRBV20-1,NA,TRBJ1-6,many,CSARDRGTYNSPLHF,TGCAGTGCTAGAGATCGGGGAACTTATAATTCACCCCTCCACTTT